The following is a TCR beta chain sequence with its context. This specimen belongs to a study of shared clonotypes between healthy human individuals. Using immunoSEQ multiplex PCR, the repertoire was profiled, and TCRdb retains in-frame clones only, with some absent. The sample has around 600,000 clones; roughly 98% are singletons. Naive-designated CD8 cells lacked CD45RO, were positively enriched for CCR7, and omitted terminally differentiated effector memory CD45RA+ cells. Trimming shortened V by 4 bases and J by 6 bases, and 17 bases separated the two germline ends. CDR1 is SGDLS, CDR2 YYNGEE, per germline. The CDR3 spans 15 residues.

The rearrangement uses TRBV9 and TRBJ2-1; D ambiguous. The TCR originated in a man aged 30 to 45 in good health. Input material: naive CD8+ T cells sorted from blood. CDR3 in DNA: TGTGCCAGCAGCCCCCCCGGTGAGAACTTCAATGAGCAGTTCTTC. It translates to CASSPPGENFNEQFF. The full variable domain, completed using reference TRBV9 and TRBJ2-1, is DSGVTQTPKHLITATGQRVTLRCSPRSGDLSVYWYQQSLDQGLQFLIQYYNGEERAKGNILERFSAQQFPDLHSELNLSSLELGDSALYFCASSPPGENFNEQFFGPGTRLTVL.